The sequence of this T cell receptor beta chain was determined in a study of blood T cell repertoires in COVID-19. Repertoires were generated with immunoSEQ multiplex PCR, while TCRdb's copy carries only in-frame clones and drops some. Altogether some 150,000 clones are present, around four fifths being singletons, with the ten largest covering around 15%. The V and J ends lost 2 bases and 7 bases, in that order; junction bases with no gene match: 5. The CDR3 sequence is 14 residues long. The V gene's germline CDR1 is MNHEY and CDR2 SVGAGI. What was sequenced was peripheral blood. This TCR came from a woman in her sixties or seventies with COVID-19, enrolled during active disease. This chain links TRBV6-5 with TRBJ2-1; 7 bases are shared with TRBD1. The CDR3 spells CASSYDRVTNEQFF. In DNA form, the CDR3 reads TGTGCCAGCAGTTACGACAGGGTAACGAATGAGCAGTTCTTC.